This is a list of T cell receptor beta chains from one sample in a study of blood T cell repertoires in COVID-19. Libraries were prepared by immunoSEQ multiplex PCR; TCRdb keeps only in-frame clonotypes and omits some of them. The sample has under 70,000 clones, approximately 89% seen once. The sequencing input was peripheral blood. The receptor set was obtained from a woman in her 70s with acute or convalescent COVID-19. CDR3s include the opening cysteine and the closing phenylalanine or tryptophan. D genes are given only for firm matches. Size tells how often a clone was seen (once, few, many) or the class of an expanded clone, and some rows leave it out.

once | TRBJ1-2 | NA | TRBV6-4 | CASSPSEGYGYTF | TGTGCCAGCAGCCCTAGCGAAGGGTATGGCTACACCTTC
NA | TRBJ2-1 | NA | TRBV21-1 | CASSKSRDEQFF | TGTGCCAGCAGCAAATCCCGGGATGAGCAGTTCTTC
once | TRBJ2-5 | NA | TRBV5-1 | CASSLAWLEQETQYF | TGCGCCAGCAGCTTGGCCTGGCTGGAGCAAGAGACCCAGTACTTC
NA | TRBJ1-2 | NA | TRBV6-5 | CASSTWGQDYGYTF | TGTGCCAGCAGTACCTGGGGGCAGGACTATGGCTACACCTTC
NA | TRBJ1-2 | TRBD1 | TRBV7-9 | CASSWDRANYGYTF | TGTGCCAGCAGCTGGGACAGGGCTAACTATGGCTACACCTTC
once | TRBJ2-1 | NA | TRBV11-2 | CASSLERTPSYNEQFF | TGTGCCAGCAGCTTAGAGCGGACTCCGTCGTACAATGAGCAGTTCTTC
NA | TRBJ2-7 | NA | TRBV2 | CASSETGAPTEQYF | TGTGCCAGCAGTGAAACAGGAGCCCCCACCGAGCAGTACTTC
NA | TRBJ1-5 | NA | TRBV18 | CASSPGAGNQPQHF | TGTGCCAGCTCACCAGGGGCAGGCAATCAGCCCCAGCATTTT
NA | TRBJ2-2 | NA | TRBV14 | CASSHKAGTGELFF | TGTGCCAGCAGCCATAAAGCGGGCACCGGGGAGCTGTTTTTT
few | TRBJ2-1 | TRBD2 | TRBV19 | CASGLEYNEQFF | TGTGCCAGTGGACTAGAATATAATGAGCAGTTCTTC
few | TRBJ2-2 | NA | TRBV7-9 | CASSLGAANTGELFF | TGTGCCAGCAGCTTAGGGGCAGCAAACACCGGGGAGCTGTTTTTT
NA | TRBJ1-1 | TRBD1 | TRBV11-1 | CASSPYGDRGFTEAFF | TGTGCCAGCAGCCCTTACGGTGACAGGGGGTTCACTGAAGCTTTCTTT
NA | TRBJ1-6 | NA | TRBV28 | CASSPTGPKKHHF | TGTGCCAGCAGTCCGACAGGACCAAAAAAGCACCACTTT
few | TRBJ2-7 | NA | TRBV2 | CASTPQYEQYF | TGTGCCAGCACGCCACAGTACGAGCAGTACTTC
NA | TRBJ1-2 | NA | TRBV10-3 | CAISETRIGANYGYTF | TGTGCCATCAGTGAGACTCGAATAGGAGCTAACTATGGCTACACCTTC
NA | TRBJ1-2 | TRBD1 | TRBV28 | CASSLAGGGYTF | TGTGCCAGCAGTTTAGCAGGGGGTGGCTACACCTTC
NA | TRBJ1-4 | NA | TRBV11-2 | CASSLFTTSTNEKLFF | TGTGCCAGCAGCTTATTTACAACCTCGACTAATGAAAAACTGTTTTTT
NA | TRBJ2-1 | NA | TRBV19 | CASSVGGRVTYNEQFF | TGTGCCAGTAGTGTCGGTGGGCGGGTCACCTACAATGAGCAGTTCTTC
NA | TRBJ2-7 | NA | TRBV2 | CASSEEARGPYEQYF | TGTGCCAGCAGTGAAGAAGCCAGGGGACCCTACGAGCAGTACTTC
NA | TRBJ1-1 | TRBD1 | TRBV27 | CASSLGQKNTEAFF | TGTGCCAGCAGTTTGGGACAGAAGAACACTGAAGCTTTCTTT
NA | TRBJ1-1 | NA | TRBV6-2/TRBV6-3 | CASSPISTNTEAFF | TGTGCCAGCAGCCCTATCAGTACCAACACTGAAGCTTTCTTT
NA | TRBJ1-2 | NA | TRBV30 | CAWSEGENYGYTF | TGTGCCTGGAGTGAGGGGGAAAATTATGGCTACACCTTC
NA | TRBJ2-5 | TRBD1 | TRBV5-8 | CASSRDRGYKETQYF | TGTGCCAGCAGCCGGGACAGGGGATACAAAGAGACCCAGTACTTC
NA | TRBJ1-5 | TRBD1 | TRBV30 | CAWSVSKGALGQPQHF | TGTGCCTGGAGTGTATCCAAGGGGGCTTTGGGTCAGCCCCAGCATTTT
NA | TRBJ2-3 | TRBD1 | TRBV5-4 | CASSHNRGQGDTQYF | TGTGCCAGCAGCCATAACCGGGGACAGGGAGATACGCAGTATTTT
NA | TRBJ2-1 | NA | TRBV7-3 | CASSLSGLGTNEQFF | TGTGCCAGCAGCTTATCAGGGCTCGGGACAAATGAGCAGTTCTTC
NA | TRBJ2-3 | NA | TRBV5-1 | CASSFTEGGGGDTQYF | TGCGCCAGCAGCTTTACTGAGGGAGGAGGCGGAGATACGCAGTATTTT
NA | TRBJ1-5 | NA | TRBV10-3 | CAISQESNQPQHF | TGTGCCATCAGCCAGGAAAGCAATCAGCCCCAGCATTTT
NA | TRBJ2-1 | NA | TRBV28 | CASSLKGGYNEQFF | TGTGCCAGCAGTTTAAAAGGGGGATACAATGAGCAGTTCTTC
NA | TRBJ2-7 | NA | TRBV11-3 | CASSLRGNEQYF | TGTGCCAGCAGCTTAAGGGGGAACGAGCAGTACTTC
once | TRBJ1-1 | NA | TRBV4-1 | CASSRNGGDTEAFF | TGCGCCAGCAGCCGTAACGGGGGGGACACTGAAGCTTTCTTT
NA | TRBJ1-5 | NA | TRBV28 | CASRPRVLVERPQHF | TGTGCCAGCAGACCCCGGGTTTTGGTCGAACGGCCCCAGCATTTT
NA | TRBJ1-5 | NA | TRBV28 | CASGTLTARGDQPQHF | TGTGCCAGCGGGACTTTAACCGCTCGGGGCGATCAGCCCCAGCATTTT
NA | TRBJ1-2 | NA | TRBV29-1 | CSVESGNYGYTF | TGCAGCGTTGAGTCAGGGAACTATGGCTACACCTTC
NA | TRBJ1-1 | TRBD1 | TRBV5-4 | CASSSADRVTEAFF | TGTGCCAGCAGCTCCGCGGACAGGGTCACTGAAGCTTTCTTT
once | TRBJ1-2 | NA | TRBV4-2 | CASSLKILQGQGGYTF | TGTGCCAGCAGCCTAAAAATCTTACAGGGTCAAGGGGGCTACACCTTC
once | TRBJ2-7 | TRBD1 | TRBV24-1 | CATSDLTGNEQYF | TGTGCCACCAGTGATCTGACAGGGAACGAGCAGTACTTC
NA | TRBJ1-4 | NA | TRBV15 | CATSRDREGPTNEKLFF | TGTGCCACCAGCAGAGACAGGGAGGGCCCAACTAATGAAAAACTGTTTTTT
NA | TRBJ1-2 | NA | TRBV2 | CASSEEPRGGYTF | TGTGCCAGCAGTGAAGAGCCCAGAGGGGGCTACACCTTC
NA | TRBJ1-1 | NA | TRBV6-5 | CASTPHGNTEAFF | TGTGCCAGCACCCCACATGGGAACACTGAAGCTTTCTTT
NA | TRBJ1-2 | NA | TRBV11-1 | CASSSTDSIYGYTF | TGTGCCAGCAGCTCCACGGACAGTATCTATGGCTACACCTTC
NA | TRBJ2-5 | TRBD2 | TRBV6-2/TRBV6-3 | CASSSGGTSKQETQYF | TGTGCCAGCAGTTCGGGCGGGACTAGTAAACAAGAGACCCAGTACTTC
NA | TRBJ1-2 | TRBD1 | TRBV6-5 | CASSYLTGGGYGYTF | TGTGCCAGCAGTTACTTGACAGGGGGTGGCTATGGCTACACCTTC
NA | TRBJ1-2 | NA | TRBV2 | CASSELLEYGYTF | TGTGCCAGCAGTGAACTGTTGGAGTATGGCTACACCTTC
NA | TRBJ2-7 | NA | TRBV25-1 | CASSEGATYEQYF | TGTGCCAGCAGTGAGGGCGCTACCTACGAGCAGTACTTC
NA | TRBJ2-7 | NA | TRBV6-2/TRBV6-3 | CASSYIQGSHEQYF | TGTGCCAGCAGTTACATTCAGGGGAGCCACGAGCAGTACTTC
NA | TRBJ1-2 | NA | TRBV11-2 | CASSLLRGSGYGYTF | TGTGCCAGCAGCTTACTACGGGGAAGCGGCTATGGCTACACCTTC
NA | TRBJ1-2 | NA | TRBV12-3/TRBV12-4 | CASSFNRGGYTF | TGTGCCAGCAGTTTCAATCGGGGTGGCTACACCTTC
NA | TRBJ2-1 | NA | TRBV9 | CASTRGIGNEQFF | TGTGCCAGCACTAGGGGGATCGGGAATGAGCAGTTCTTC
NA | TRBJ1-2 | TRBD1 | TRBV6-4 | CASGGTETIYGYTF | TGTGCCAGCGGGGGGACAGAAACAATCTATGGCTACACCTTC